The 16 T cell receptor beta chains below were found in one sample sequenced in a study of OX40 agonist ivuxolimab in advanced cancers. TCRdb's table, derived via immunoSEQ multiplex PCR, lists solely in-frame clones and lacks some. Among tens of thousands of clones listed, just under 95% were seen once. The sequences come from CD4+ or CD8+ T cells sorted from blood, collected in a trial of the OX40 agonist ivuxolimab. Every receptor here comes from an adult with an advanced solid tumor such as melanoma, head and neck, liver or kidney cancer.

The J gene is TRBJ1-4, the V gene TRBV6-5; no clear D gene. The germline CDR1 and CDR2 sequences are MNHEY and SVGAGI. V lost 6 bases and J lost 1, with 12 bases in between. The CDR3 is 15 amino acids. CDR3 bases: TGTGCCAGCAGCCAATCGGCAGGAACTAATGAAAAACTGTTTTTT. It yields the protein CASSQSAGTNEKLFF.

The chain recombines TRBV19 with TRBJ1-5; TRBD1 agrees at 10 bases. CDR3 size: 14 residues. CDR1 and CDR2 (germline): LNHDA, SQIVND (reference sequence). J gave up 6 bases and V 4 bases, and 3 bases lay outside the gene matches. CDR3 region: CASSTTGGGQPQHF. The CDR3 nucleotides read TGTGCCAGTAGTACGACAGGGGGCGGTCAGCCCCAGCATTTT. The full variable domain, in which reference TRBV19 and TRBJ1-5 provide the parts outside the CDR3, is DGGITQSPKYLFRKEGQNVTLSCEQNLNHDAMYWYRQDPGQGLRLIYYSQIVNDFQKGDIAEGYSVSREKKESFPLTVTSAQKNPTAFYLCASSTTGGGQPQHFGDGTRLSIL.

V is TRBV27 and J is TRBJ1-2; weak D call: TRBD1 (6 bases). This CDR3 has 13 residues. The ends were cut back, 2 bases at V and 5 bases at J, with 9 bases in the middle. Germline CDR1 is MNHEY and CDR2 is SMNVEV (reference sequence). The CDR3 DNA sequence: TGTGCCAGCAGTTTAAACAGGGTTTATGGCTACACCTTC. Its translation: CASSLNRVYGYTF.

J is TRBJ2-3 and V is TRBV4-3; tentative D call: TRBD2 (6 bases). CDR3 length equals 13 residues. With 0 bases removed from V and 7 bases from J, the gap between germline ends came to 8 bases. Germline V gene lookup returns CDR1 LGHNA and CDR2 YSLEER. The CDR3, as DNA: TGCGCCAGCAGCCAAGAGGAGGGCTATACGCAGTATTTT. Protein: CASSQEEGYTQYF.

CDR3 protein: CASSPPAGKETQYF. CDR3 DNA: TGTGCCAGCTCACCACCGGCGGGGAAAGAGACCCAGTACTTC. V gene TRBV18 combines with J gene TRBJ2-5; D might be TRBD2 (6 bases). The CDR3 spans 14 residues. V was shortened by 0 bases and J by 3 bases, with 8 bases between the two germline ends. CDR1 and CDR2 from the germline V gene are KGHSH and LQKENI.

The J gene is TRBJ1-5, the V gene TRBV6-1; maybe TRBD1 (6 bases). Trimming removed 7 bases from V and 4 bases from J, with 14 bases in between. The V gene's germline CDR1 is MNHNS and CDR2 SASEGT. The CDR3 loop spans 14 amino acids. CDR3 nucleotide sequence: TGTGCCAGCACACCATGGACAGCAAATCAGCCCCAGCATTTT. It is translated as CASTPWTANQPQHF.

This chain uses TRBV7-2 with TRBJ1-1; D might be TRBD1 (5 bases). CDR3 length: 14 amino acids. Trimming removed 4 bases at V and 2 bases at J, with 11 bases between. Germline CDR1 reads SGHTA; CDR2 reads FQGNSA. The CDR3 DNA reads as TGTGCCAGCAGCTCGGGACCTCAAAACACTGAAGCTTTCTTT. Translation gives CASSSGPQNTEAFF.

The chain joins TRBV27 to TRBJ1-1, with D unresolved. CDR3 size: 16 residues. The V and J ends lost 6 bases and 0 bases respectively, with 17 bases between them. Germline V lookup: CDR1 MNHEY, CDR2 SMNVEV (reference sequence). The chain's CDR3 is CASSLSRATLNTEAFF. The DNA for the CDR3 is TGTGCCAGCAGCCTTTCTAGGGCGACCCTGAACACTGAAGCTTTCTTT.

This clone was recorded only once. CDR3 in DNA: TGTGCCAGCAGCCTCCAGGGGTTCGAGCAGTACTTC. This sequence encodes CASSLQGFEQYF. V is TRBV7-2 and J is TRBJ2-7, with D possibly being TRBD1 (6 bases). V gave up 5 bases and J gave up 6 bases, with 11 bases separating them. Germline V gene sequence: CDR1 SGHTA, CDR2 FQGNSA. The CDR3 runs 12 residues.

The chain joins TRBV6-1 to TRBJ2-7; D call uncertain. The ends were cut back, 2 bases at V and 3 bases at J, with 2 bases in the middle. The CDR3 is 11 residues long. Germline CDR1 and CDR2: MNHNS and SASEGT. CDR3 amino acids: CASSERYEQYF. The CDR3, as DNA: TGTGCCAGCAGTGAACGCTACGAGCAGTACTTC.

This sequence joins TRBV7-9 and TRBJ1-3, with D maybe TRBD1 (5 bases). The CDR3 contains 15 residues. CDR1 and CDR2 from the germline V gene are SEHNR and FQNEAQ (reference sequence). V gave up 1 base and J gave up 3 bases, with 10 bases separating them. CDR3 residues: CASSLGQGDGNTIYF. CDR3 nucleotide sequence: TGTGCCAGCAGCTTAGGGCAGGGTGATGGAAACACCATATATTTT.

The V gene is TRBV27, the J gene TRBJ2-5, with D perhaps matching TRBD1 (6 bases). The V and J ends lost 6 bases and 5 bases respectively, with 19 bases between them. The CDR3 is 15 residues long. The germline CDR1 and CDR2 sequences are MNHEY and SMNVEV (reference sequence). In nucleotides, the CDR3 is TGTGCCAGCAGCCGGGACACATCGAGGGGGGAGACCCAGTACTTC. Protein sequence: CASSRDTSRGETQYF.

The CDR3 bases are TGTGCCAGCTCTCCCAGACTGGCCCGGGATACGCAGTATTTT. As protein: CASSPRLARDTQYF. The chain combines TRBV18 with TRBJ2-3; D not resolved. Germline lookup yields CDR1 KGHSH and CDR2 LQKENI. Between the trimmed V and J ends, which lost 6 bases and 6 bases, there was a span of 16 bases. The CDR3 runs 14 residues.

The chain links TRBV28 to TRBJ2-1; 7 bases match TRBD2. V was clipped by 6 bases and J by 0 bases; unmatched bases: 8. Germline CDR1 and CDR2: MDHEN and SYDVKM. This CDR3 spans 16 amino acids. The CDR3 nucleotides are TGTGCCAGCAGCTCTAGACTAGCCCGCTCCTACAATGAGCAGTTCTTC. Amino acids: CASSSRLARSYNEQFF.

The chain recombines TRBV27 with TRBJ2-3; 9 bases agree with TRBD2. The CDR3 totals 15 residues. Germline V gives CDR1 MNHEY, CDR2 SMNVEV (reference sequence). V was pared by 8 bases and J by 1 base, with 7 bases of the junction left unmatched. The DNA for the CDR3 is TGTGCCAGCCAGCACAGGACTAGCGGCACAGATACGCAGTATTTT. Translation gives CASQHRTSGTDTQYF.

The chain couples TRBV27 to TRBJ2-1; either TRBD1 or TRBD2 may supply D (6 bases each). The CDR3 is 15 residues long. CDR1 is MNHEY, CDR2 SMNVEV, per germline (reference sequence). V lost 7 bases and J lost 3, with 16 bases in between. CDR3 loop: CASNVLGGGYNEQFF. The CDR3 DNA is TGTGCCAGCAACGTCCTGGGGGGCGGCTACAATGAGCAGTTCTTC.